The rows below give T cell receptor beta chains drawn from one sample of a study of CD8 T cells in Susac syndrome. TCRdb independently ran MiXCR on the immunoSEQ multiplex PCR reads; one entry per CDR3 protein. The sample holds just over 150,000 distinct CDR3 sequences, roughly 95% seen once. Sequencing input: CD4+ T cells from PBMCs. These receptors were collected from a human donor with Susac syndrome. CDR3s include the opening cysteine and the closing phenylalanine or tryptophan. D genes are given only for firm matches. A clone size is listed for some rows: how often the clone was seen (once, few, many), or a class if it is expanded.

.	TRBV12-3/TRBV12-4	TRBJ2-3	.	CASSFTKDTQYF	TGTGCCAGCAGCTTTACGAAAGATACGCAGTATTTT
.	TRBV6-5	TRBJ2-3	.	CASSYSSTYGQYF	TGTGCCAGCAGTTACAGCTCGACTTACGGGCAGTATTTT
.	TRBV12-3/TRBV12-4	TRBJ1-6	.	CASSPSTESPLHF	TGTGCCAGCAGTCCCTCGACTGAGTCACCCCTCCACTTT
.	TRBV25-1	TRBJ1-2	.	CASSEWGGDYGYTF	TGTGCCAGCAGTGAATGGGGCGGCGACTATGGCTACACCTTC
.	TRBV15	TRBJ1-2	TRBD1	CATSREKGANDYGYTF	TGTGCCACCAGCAGAGAGAAGGGGGCTAATGACTATGGCTACACCTTC
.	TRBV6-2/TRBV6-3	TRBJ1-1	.	CASRSFSAEAFF	TGTGCCAGCAGATCATTTTCCGCTGAAGCTTTCTTT
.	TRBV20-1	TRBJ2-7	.	CSASRGTPVDGREQYF	TGCAGTGCTAGTAGGGGGACTCCAGTTGACGGGAGGGAGCAGTACTTC
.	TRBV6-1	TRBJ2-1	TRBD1	CASNDPGTGRYEQFF	TGTGCCAGCAACGATCCCGGGACAGGGAGGTATGAGCAGTTCTTC
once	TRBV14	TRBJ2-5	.	CASSQGSGVQETQYF	TGTGCCAGCAGCCAAGGTTCAGGTGTACAAGAGACCCAGTACTTC
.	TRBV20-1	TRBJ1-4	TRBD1	CSARYRQGGGEKLFF	TGCAGTGCTAGATATCGACAGGGTGGAGGTGAAAAACTGTTTTTT
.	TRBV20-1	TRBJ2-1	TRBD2	CSARSGGANEQFF	TGCAGTGCCCGGAGCGGGGGGGCCAATGAGCAGTTCTTC
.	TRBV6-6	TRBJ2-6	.	CAVLTRSGANVLTF	TGTGCCGTCTTGACGCGTTCTGGGGCCAACGTCCTGACTTTC
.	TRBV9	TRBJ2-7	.	CASSVLGTGYEQYF	TGTGCCAGCAGCGTATTGGGCACAGGCTACGAGCAGTACTTC
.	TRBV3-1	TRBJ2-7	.	CASSQGGWQYF	TGTGCCAGCAGCCAAGGGGGATGGCAGTACTTC
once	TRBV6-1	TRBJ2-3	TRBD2	CASSPSGGGFTDTQYF	TGTGCCAGCAGCCCTAGCGGGGGAGGATTCACAGATACGCAGTATTTT
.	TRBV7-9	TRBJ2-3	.	CASSSKFEDTQYF	TGTGCCAGCAGCTCAAAATTTGAGGATACGCAGTATTTT
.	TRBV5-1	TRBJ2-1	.	CASSFDGDNEQFF	TGCGCCAGCAGCTTTGACGGAGACAATGAGCAGTTCTTC
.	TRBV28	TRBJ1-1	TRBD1	CASSRPAGQGSTEAFF	TGTGCCAGCAGCAGACCGGCCGGACAGGGGTCCACTGAAGCTTTCTTT
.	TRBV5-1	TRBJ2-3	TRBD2	CASSLERGYTDTQYF	TGCGCCAGCAGCTTGGAGCGGGGGTACACAGATACGCAGTATTTT
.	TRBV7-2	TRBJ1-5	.	CASSLVSRGQPQHF	TGTGCCAGCAGCTTAGTTTCACGAGGACAGCCCCAGCATTTT
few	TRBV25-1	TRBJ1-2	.	CASSPGYGYTF	TGTGCCAGCAGTCCGGGTTATGGCTACACCTTC
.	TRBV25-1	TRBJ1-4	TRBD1	CASKDPGTGRTEKLFF	TGTGCCAGCAAAGACCCCGGGACAGGGCGTACTGAAAAACTGTTTTTT
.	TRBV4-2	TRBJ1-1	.	CASSQDSATEAFF	TGTGCCAGCAGCCAAGATTCGGCCACTGAAGCTTTCTTT
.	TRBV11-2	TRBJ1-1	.	CASSFMAGGEAFF	TGTGCCAGCAGCTTTATGGCCGGGGGCGAAGCTTTCTTT
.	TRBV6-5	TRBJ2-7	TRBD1	CASSGTGLSYEQYF	TGTGCCAGCAGTGGGACAGGGTTAAGCTACGAGCAGTACTTC
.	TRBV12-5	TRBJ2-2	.	CASVPGGTRATGELFF	TGTGCTAGTGTTCCTGGGGGGACTCGTGCGACCGGGGAGCTGTTTTTT
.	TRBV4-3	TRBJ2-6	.	CASSQAPNGVRGLGANVLTF	TGCGCCAGCAGCCAAGCCCCTAATGGAGTAAGGGGCCTTGGAGCCAACGTCCTGACTTTC
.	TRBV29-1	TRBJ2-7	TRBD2	CSHTSGSYEQYF	TGCAGCCACACTAGCGGCTCCTACGAGCAGTACTTC
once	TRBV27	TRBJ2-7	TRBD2	CASLRLAGEYEQYF	TGTGCCAGCCTTCGACTAGCGGGGGAGTACGAGCAGTACTTC
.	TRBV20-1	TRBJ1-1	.	CSASRGIGTEAFF	TGCAGTGCCTCTCGGGGGATAGGCACTGAAGCTTTCTTT
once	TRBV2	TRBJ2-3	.	CASIRTPSTDTQYF	TGTGCCAGCATTCGGACACCGAGCACAGATACGCAGTATTTT
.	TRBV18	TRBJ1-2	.	CASSPDGYGYTF	TGTGCCAGCTCACCAGACGGCTATGGCTACACCTTC
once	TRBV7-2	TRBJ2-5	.	CASSARGQTQYF	TGTGCCAGCAGCGCTAGAGGACAGACCCAGTACTTC
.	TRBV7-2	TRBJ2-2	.	CASSSTGTRTNTGELFF	TGTGCCAGCAGCTCAACCGGGACGAGGACGAACACCGGGGAGCTGTTTTTT
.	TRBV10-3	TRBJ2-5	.	CAIGRTQETQYF	TGTGCCATCGGACGGACCCAAGAGACCCAGTACTTC
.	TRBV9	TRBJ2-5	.	CASSVTMSGETQYF	TGTGCCAGCAGCGTCACAATGAGCGGAGAGACCCAGTACTTC
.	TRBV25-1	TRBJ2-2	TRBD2	CASSDRGLANTGELFF	TGTGCCAGCAGTGATAGGGGACTAGCGAACACCGGGGAGCTGTTTTTT
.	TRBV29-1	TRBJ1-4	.	CSVPDDSVNEKLFF	TGCAGCGTGCCCGACGACAGCGTTAATGAAAAACTGTTTTTT
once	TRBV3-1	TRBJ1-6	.	CASSQVPSAPLHF	TGTGCCAGCAGCCAAGTCCCGTCGGCACCCCTCCACTTT
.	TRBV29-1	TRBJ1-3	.	CSVTTGNTIYF	TGCAGCGTGACGACTGGAAACACCATATATTTT
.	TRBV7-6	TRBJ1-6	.	CASSPDRPNNSPLHF	TGTGCCAGCAGCCCAGACAGGCCAAATAATTCACCCCTCCACTTT
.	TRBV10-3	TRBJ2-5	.	CAISEGDSRGVETQYF	TGTGCCATCAGTGAAGGGGACTCCAGGGGAGTGGAGACCCAGTACTTC
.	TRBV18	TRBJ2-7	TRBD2	CASSPLSGSSYEQYF	TGTGCCAGCTCCCCCCTTAGCGGGTCCTCCTACGAGCAGTACTTC
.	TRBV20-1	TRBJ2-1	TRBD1	CSARATGGSHEQFF	TGCAGTGCTAGAGCCACAGGGGGCTCTCATGAGCAGTTCTTC
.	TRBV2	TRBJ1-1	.	CASSEQRANTEAFF	TGTGCCAGCAGTGAACAAAGAGCGAACACTGAAGCTTTCTTT
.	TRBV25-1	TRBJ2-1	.	CASSVLNEQFF	TGTGCCAGCAGTGTTCTCAATGAGCAGTTCTTC
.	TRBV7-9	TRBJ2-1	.	CASSSSRLANEQFF	TGTGCCAGCAGCTCCTCCCGATTAGCGAATGAGCAGTTCTTC
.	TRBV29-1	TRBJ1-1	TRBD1	CSVRTGGTEAFF	TGCAGCGTTCGAACAGGGGGTACTGAAGCTTTCTTT
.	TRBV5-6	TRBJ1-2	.	CASSDINYGYTF	TGTGCCAGCTCCGACATAAACTATGGCTACACCTTC
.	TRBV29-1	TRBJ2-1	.	CSVDLTPSYNEQFF	TGCAGCGTTGACCTAACTCCCTCCTACAATGAGCAGTTCTTC
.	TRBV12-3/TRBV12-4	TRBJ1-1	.	CASSLKGVRAEAFF	TGTGCCAGCAGTTTAAAGGGGGTCAGGGCTGAAGCTTTCTTT
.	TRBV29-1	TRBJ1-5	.	CSASSGNQPQHF	TGCAGCGCTTCCTCGGGCAATCAGCCCCAGCATTTT
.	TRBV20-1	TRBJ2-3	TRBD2	CSTSLPPGLAAEDTQYF	TGCAGTACCAGCCTCCCGCCGGGACTAGCCGCCGAAGATACGCAGTATTTT
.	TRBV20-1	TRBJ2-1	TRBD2	CSTTGGNNEQFF	TGCAGTACCACCGGGGGGAACAATGAGCAGTTCTTC
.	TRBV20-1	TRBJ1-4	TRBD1	CSAAAGGATNEKLFF	TGCAGTGCTGCCGCAGGGGGCGCAACTAATGAAAAACTGTTTTTT
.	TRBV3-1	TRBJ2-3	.	CASSQRESLDTQYF	TGTGCCAGCAGCCAGAGGGAAAGCTTAGATACGCAGTATTTT
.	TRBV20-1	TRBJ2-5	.	CSLSGNQETQYF	TGCAGTTTAAGCGGCAACCAAGAGACCCAGTACTTC
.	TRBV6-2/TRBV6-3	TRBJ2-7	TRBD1	CASNLRDRGYEQYF	TGTGCCAGCAATCTTCGGGACAGGGGGTACGAGCAGTACTTC
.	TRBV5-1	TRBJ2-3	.	CASSLAVGDTQYF	TGCGCCAGCAGCTTGGCCGTGGGAGATACGCAGTATTTT